This T cell receptor (beta chain) was captured in a study of OX40 agonist ivuxolimab in advanced cancers. About the study: Every 2 weeks, patients received ivuxolimab intravenously, dosed at 0.01 to 10 mg/kg. The mean age was roughly 60 years, ranging from about 23 to 85, with approximately 85% of participants male.

Baseline, cycle 4 day 1, and cycle 7 day 1 were the blood sampling points. Assay: immunoSEQ multiplex PCR; the TCRdb copy retains only in-frame clones and omits some. Of tens of thousands of clones listed, roughly 82% are singletons. V was pared by 6 bases and J by 1 base, with 13 bases between. In germline, CDR1 is MNHEY, CDR2 SVGAGI. There are 15 residues in the CDR3. The sample in question was CD4+ or CD8+ T cells sorted from blood, obtained in a trial of the OX40 agonist ivuxolimab. The chain combines TRBV6-5 with TRBJ1-3; the D is unclear. The clonotype was recovered from an adult with an advanced solid tumor such as melanoma, head and neck, liver or kidney cancer. CDR3 DNA sequence: TGTGCCAGCAGGAAACAGATGATATCTGGAAACACCATATATTTT. This sequence encodes CASRKQMISGNTIYF.